This TCR beta chain was observed in a study of blood T cell repertoires in COVID-19. Study-wide background: Sites across the United States, Italy and Spain contributed samples from acute and convalescent COVID-19. The analysed material was cDNA or gDNA that came from T cells, B-cell-depleted T cells, or PBMCs.

The CDR3 runs to 16 residues. The V gene end was trimmed by 5 bases and the J gene end by 3 bases; junction bases not matched to a gene: 9. CDR1 and CDR2 from the germline V gene are SNHLY and FYNNEI. The Seattle site enrolled patients during active infection and followed them longitudinally. Study processing details: Scientists estimated how many nucleated cells there were by amplifying reference gene primers. Using immunoSEQ multiplex PCR, the repertoire was profiled, and TCRdb retains in-frame clones only, with some absent. V and J calls and clone size follow that table, whereas D and trimming were derived from the DNA. This table holds roughly 380,000 clones, around 89% found once.

The TCR comes from a woman aged 35 to 49 with COVID-19, enrolled during active disease. The rearrangement uses TRBV2 and TRBJ2-3, with 9 positions matching TRBD1. Sequencing was done on a sample of peripheral blood. The CDR3, as DNA: TGTGCCAGCAGTCAGTGGACAGGGGTTCGTACAGATACGCAGTATTTT. Its protein product is CASSQWTGVRTDTQYF.